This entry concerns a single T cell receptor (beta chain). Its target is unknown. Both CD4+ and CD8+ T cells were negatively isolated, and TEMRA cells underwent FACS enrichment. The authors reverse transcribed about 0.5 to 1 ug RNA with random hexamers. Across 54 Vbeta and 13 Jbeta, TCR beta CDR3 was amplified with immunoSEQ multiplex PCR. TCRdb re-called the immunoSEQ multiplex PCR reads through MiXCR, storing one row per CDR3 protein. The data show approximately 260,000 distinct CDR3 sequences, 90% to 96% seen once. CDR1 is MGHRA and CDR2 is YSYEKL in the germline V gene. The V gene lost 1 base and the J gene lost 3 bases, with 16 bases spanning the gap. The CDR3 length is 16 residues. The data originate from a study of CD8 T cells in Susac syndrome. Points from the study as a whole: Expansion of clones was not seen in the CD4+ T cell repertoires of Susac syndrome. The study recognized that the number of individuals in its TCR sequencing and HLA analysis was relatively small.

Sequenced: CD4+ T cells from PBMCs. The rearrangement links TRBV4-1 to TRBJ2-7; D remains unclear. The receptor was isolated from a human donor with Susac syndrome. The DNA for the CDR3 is TGCGCCAGCAGCCAAGCTACGTCCTTCGCGTACTACGAGCAGTACTTC. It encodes CASSQATSFAYYEQYF.